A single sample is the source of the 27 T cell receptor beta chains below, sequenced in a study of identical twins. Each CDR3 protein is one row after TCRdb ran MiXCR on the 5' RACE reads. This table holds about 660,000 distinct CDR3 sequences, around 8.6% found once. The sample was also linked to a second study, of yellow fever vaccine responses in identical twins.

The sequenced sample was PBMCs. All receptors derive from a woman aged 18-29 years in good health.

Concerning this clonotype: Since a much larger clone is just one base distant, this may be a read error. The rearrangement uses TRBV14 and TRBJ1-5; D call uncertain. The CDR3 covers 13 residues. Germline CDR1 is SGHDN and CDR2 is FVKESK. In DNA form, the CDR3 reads TGTGCCAGCAGCCAGGGCGATACTCAGCTCCAGCATTTT. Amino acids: CASSQGDTQLQHF.

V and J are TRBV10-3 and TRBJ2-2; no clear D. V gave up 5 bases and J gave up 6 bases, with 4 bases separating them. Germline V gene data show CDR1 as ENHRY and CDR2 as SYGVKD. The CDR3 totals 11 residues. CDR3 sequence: CAISYSGELFF. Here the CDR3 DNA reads TGTGCCATCAGTTACTCCGGGGAGCTGTTTTTT.

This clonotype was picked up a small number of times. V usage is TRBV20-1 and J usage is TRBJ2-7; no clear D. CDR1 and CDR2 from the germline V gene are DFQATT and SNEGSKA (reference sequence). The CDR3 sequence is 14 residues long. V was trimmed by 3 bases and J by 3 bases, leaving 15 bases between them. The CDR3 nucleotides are TGCAGTGCTAGGTGGTATCAGGCCAGCTACGAGCAGTACTTC. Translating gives CSARWYQASYEQYF.

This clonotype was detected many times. CDR3 bases: TGCAGTGCTAGGGGACTAGCGGGAGGGCCCTCCTACGAGCAGTACTTC. It codes for CSARGLAGGPSYEQYF. The chain is built from TRBV20-1 and TRBJ2-7, with 16 positions matching TRBD2. The J segment lost 0 bases and the V segment lost 3 bases, leaving 2 bases of the junction unmatched. From germline, CDR1 is DFQATT and CDR2 SNEGSKA (reference sequence). The CDR3 totals 16 residues.

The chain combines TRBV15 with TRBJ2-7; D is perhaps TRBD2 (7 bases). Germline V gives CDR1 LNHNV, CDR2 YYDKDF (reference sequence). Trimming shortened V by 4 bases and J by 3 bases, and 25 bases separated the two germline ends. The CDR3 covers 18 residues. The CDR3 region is CATSMGEGSGGGIYEQYF. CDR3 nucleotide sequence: TGTGCCACCAGCATGGGTGAGGGATCGGGGGGCGGGATCTACGAGCAGTACTTC. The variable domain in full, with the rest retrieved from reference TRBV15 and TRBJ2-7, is DAMVIQNPRYQVTQFGKPVTLSCSQTLNHNVMYWYQQKSSQAPKLLFHYYDKDFNNEADTPDNFQSRRPNTSFCFLDIRSPGLGDTAMYLCATSMGEGSGGGIYEQYFGPGTRLTVT.

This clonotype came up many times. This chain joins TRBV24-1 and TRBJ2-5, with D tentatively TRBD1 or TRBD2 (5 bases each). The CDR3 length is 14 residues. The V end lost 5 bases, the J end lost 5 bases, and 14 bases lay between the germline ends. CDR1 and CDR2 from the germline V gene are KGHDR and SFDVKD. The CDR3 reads CATSAGRGAETQYF. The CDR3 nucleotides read TGTGCCACCAGTGCAGGGAGAGGAGCGGAGACCCAGTACTTC.

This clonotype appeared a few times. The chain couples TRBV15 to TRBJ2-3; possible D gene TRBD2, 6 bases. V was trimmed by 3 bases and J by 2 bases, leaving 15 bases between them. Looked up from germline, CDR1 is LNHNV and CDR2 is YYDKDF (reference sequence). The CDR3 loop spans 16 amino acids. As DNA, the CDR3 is TGTGCCACCAGCAGGGACTACCTACTTATCACAGATACGCAGTATTTT. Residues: CATSRDYLLITDTQYF. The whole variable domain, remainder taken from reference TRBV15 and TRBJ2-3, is DAMVIQNPRYQVTQFGKPVTLSCSQTLNHNVMYWYQQKSSQAPKLLFHYYDKDFNNEADTPDNFQSRRPNTSFCFLDIRSPGLGDTAMYLCATSRDYLLITDTQYFGPGTRLTVL.

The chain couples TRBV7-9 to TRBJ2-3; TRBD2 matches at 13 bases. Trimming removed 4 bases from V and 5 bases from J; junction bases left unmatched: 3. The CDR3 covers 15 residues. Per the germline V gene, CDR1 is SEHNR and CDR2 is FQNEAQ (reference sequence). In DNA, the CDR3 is TGTGCCAGCAGCTCTGGACTAGCGGGAGTAGATACGCAGTATTTT. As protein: CASSSGLAGVDTQYF.

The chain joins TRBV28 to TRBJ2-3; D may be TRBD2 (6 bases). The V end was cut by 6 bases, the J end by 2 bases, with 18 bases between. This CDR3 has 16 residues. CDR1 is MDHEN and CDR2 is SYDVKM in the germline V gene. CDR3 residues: CASSTPGGINTDTQYF. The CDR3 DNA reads TGTGCCAGCAGCACCCCAGGCGGGATCAACACAGATACGCAGTATTTT.

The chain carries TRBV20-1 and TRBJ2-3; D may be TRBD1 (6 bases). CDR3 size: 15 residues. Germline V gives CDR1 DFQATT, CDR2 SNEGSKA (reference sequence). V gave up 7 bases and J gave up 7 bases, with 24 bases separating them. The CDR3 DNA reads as TGCAGTGTCAAAACCAGGGGCGGGCGCTCGTATACGCAGTATTTT. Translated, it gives CSVKTRGGRSYTQYF.

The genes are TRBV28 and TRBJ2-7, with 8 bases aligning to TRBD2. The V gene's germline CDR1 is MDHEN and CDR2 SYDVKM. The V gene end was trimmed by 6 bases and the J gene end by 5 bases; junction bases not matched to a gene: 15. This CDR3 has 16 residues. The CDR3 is CASRFSGGGRRDEQYF. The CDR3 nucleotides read TGTGCCAGCAGATTTTCGGGGGGGGGGCGCCGGGACGAGCAGTACTTC.

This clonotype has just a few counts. CDR3 sequence reads: CASSQDSRGGAGTGELFF. Here the CDR3 DNA reads TGCGCCAGCAGCCAAGATAGCCGGGGAGGGGCGGGCACCGGGGAGCTGTTTTTT. V and J are TRBV4-3 and TRBJ2-2; TRBD2 agrees at 7 bases. V trimming: 0 bases; J trimming: 4 bases; junction bases outside the gene matches: 11. The CDR3 contains 18 residues. Germline lookup yields CDR1 LGHNA and CDR2 YSLEER.

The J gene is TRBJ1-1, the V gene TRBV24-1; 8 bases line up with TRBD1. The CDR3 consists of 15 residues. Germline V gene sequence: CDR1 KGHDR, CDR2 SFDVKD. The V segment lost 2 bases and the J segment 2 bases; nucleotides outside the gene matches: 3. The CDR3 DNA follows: TGTGCCACCAGTGATTCAGGGACAGGCAACACTGAAGCTTTCTTT. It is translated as CATSDSGTGNTEAFF.

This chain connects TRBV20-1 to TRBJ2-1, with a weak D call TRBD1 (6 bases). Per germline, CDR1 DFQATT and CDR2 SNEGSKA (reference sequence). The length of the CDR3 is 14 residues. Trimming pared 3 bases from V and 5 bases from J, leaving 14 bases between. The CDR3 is CSASWGQRNNEQFF. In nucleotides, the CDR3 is TGCAGTGCTAGTTGGGGACAACGAAACAATGAGCAGTTCTTC.

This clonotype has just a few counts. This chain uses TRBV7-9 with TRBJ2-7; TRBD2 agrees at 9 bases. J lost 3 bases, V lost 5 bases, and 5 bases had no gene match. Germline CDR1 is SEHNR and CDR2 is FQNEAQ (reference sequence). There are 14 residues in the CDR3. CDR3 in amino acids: CASSIGTSLYEQYF. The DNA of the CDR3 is TGTGCCAGCAGCATCGGGACTAGCCTCTACGAGCAGTACTTC. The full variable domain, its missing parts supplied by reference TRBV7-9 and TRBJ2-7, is DTGVSQNPRHKITKRGQNVTFRCDPISEHNRLYWYRQTLGQGPEFLTYFQNEAQLEKSRLLSDRFSAERPKGSFSTLEIQRTEQGDSAMYLCASSIGTSLYEQYFGPGTRLTVT.

CDR3 nucleotides: TGCGCCAGCAGCTCAGGGATACAGGGCTACGAGCAGTACTTC. Encoded protein: CASSSGIQGYEQYF. This chain joins TRBV5-1 and TRBJ2-7; weak D call: TRBD1 (6 bases). Germline CDR1 is SGHRS and CDR2 is YFSETQ. This CDR3 region has 14 residues. The germline V and J ends were trimmed by 3 bases and 3 bases, with 13 bases remaining between them.

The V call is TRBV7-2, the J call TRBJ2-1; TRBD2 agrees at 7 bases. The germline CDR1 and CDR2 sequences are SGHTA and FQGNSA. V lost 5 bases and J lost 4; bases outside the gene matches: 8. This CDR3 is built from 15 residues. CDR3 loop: CASSQTAGNYNEQFF. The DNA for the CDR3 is TGTGCCAGCAGCCAAACAGCGGGGAATTACAATGAGCAGTTCTTC.

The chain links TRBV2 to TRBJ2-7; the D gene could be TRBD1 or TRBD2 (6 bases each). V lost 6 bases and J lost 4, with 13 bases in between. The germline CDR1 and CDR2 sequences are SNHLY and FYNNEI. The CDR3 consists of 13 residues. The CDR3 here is CASRHIGGYEQYF. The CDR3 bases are TGTGCCAGCAGACACATAGGGGGGTACGAGCAGTACTTC. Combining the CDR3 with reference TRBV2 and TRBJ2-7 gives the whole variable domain EPEVTQTPSHQVTQMGQEVILRCVPISNHLYFYWYRQILGQKVEFLVSFYNNEISEKSEIFDDQFSVERPDGSNFTLKIRSTKLEDSAMYFCASRHIGGYEQYFGPGTRLTVT.

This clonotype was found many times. The chain's CDR3 is CASMTLGGLSYNEQFF. The CDR3 DNA sequence: TGTGCCAGCATGACCTTAGGGGGACTCTCCTACAATGAGCAGTTCTTC. This sequence joins TRBV28 and TRBJ2-1; either TRBD1 or TRBD2 may supply D (6 bases each). The CDR3 has 16 residues. V was cut by 7 bases and J by 0 bases, with 16 bases left in between. Looked up from germline, CDR1 is MDHEN and CDR2 is SYDVKM. The whole variable domain, remainder taken from reference TRBV28 and TRBJ2-1, is DVKVTQSSRYLVKRTGEKVFLECVQDMDHENMFWYRQDPGLGLRLIYFSYDVKMKEKGDIPEGYSVSREKKERFSLILESASTNQTSMYLCASMTLGGLSYNEQFFGPGTRLTVL.

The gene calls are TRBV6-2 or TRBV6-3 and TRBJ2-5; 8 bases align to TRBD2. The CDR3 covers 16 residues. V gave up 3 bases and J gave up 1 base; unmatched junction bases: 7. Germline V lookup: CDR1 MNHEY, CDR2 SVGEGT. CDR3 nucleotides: TGTGCCAGCAGTTATCATAGCGGGGCAACCCAAGAGACCCAGTACTTC. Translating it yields CASSYHSGATQETQYF.

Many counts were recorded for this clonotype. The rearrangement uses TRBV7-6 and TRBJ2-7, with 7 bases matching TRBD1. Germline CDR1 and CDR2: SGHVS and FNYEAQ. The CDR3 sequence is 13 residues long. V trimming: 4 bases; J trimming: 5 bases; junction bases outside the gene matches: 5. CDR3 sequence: CASSSGTEDEQYF. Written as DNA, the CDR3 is TGTGCCAGCAGCTCCGGGACAGAGGACGAGCAGTACTTC.

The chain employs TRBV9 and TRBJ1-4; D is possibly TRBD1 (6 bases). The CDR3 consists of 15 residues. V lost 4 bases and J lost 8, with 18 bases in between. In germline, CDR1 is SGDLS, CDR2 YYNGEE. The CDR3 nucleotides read TGTGCCAGCAGCCTGGGGTGGGGGCGCCGGGAAAAACTGTTTTTT. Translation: CASSLGWGRREKLFF. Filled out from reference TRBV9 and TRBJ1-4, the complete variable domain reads DSGVTQTPKHLITATGQRVTLRCSPRSGDLSVYWYQQSLDQGLQFLIQYYNGEERAKGNILERFSAQQFPDLHSELNLSSLELGDSALYFCASSLGWGRREKLFFGSGTQLSVL.

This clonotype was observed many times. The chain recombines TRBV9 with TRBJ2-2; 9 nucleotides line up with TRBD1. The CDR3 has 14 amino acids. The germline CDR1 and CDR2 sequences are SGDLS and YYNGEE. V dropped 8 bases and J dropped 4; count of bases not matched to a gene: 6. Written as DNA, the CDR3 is TGTGCCAGTGGGACAGGGTGGAGCACCGGGGAGCTGTTTTTT. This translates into CASGTGWSTGELFF.

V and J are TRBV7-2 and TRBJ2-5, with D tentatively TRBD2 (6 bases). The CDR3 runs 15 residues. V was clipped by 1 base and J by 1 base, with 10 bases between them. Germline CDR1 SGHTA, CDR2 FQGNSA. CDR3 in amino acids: CASSLVTGVQETQYF. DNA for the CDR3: TGTGCCAGCAGCTTAGTGACGGGAGTCCAAGAGACCCAGTACTTC.

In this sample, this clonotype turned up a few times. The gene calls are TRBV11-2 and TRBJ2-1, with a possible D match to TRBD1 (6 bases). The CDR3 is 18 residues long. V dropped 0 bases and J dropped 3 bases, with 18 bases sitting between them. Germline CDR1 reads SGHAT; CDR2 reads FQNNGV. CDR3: CASSLDSRLWGHYNEQFF. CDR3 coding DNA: TGTGCCAGCAGCTTAGATAGCCGCCTGTGGGGGCACTACAATGAGCAGTTCTTC.

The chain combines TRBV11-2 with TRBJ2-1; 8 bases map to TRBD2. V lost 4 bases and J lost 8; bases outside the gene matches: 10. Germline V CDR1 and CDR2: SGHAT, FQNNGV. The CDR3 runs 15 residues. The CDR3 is CASSSPAGAVDEQFF. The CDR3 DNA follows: TGTGCCAGCAGCTCCCCAGCGGGGGCGGTAGATGAGCAGTTCTTC.

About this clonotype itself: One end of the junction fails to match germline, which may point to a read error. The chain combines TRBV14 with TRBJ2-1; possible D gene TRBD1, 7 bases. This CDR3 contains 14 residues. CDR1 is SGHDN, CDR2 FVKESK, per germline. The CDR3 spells CASSQVRQGGRKVF. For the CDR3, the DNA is TGTGCCAGCAGCCAGGTCCGCCAGGGGGGACGGAAGGTCTTC.